The 17 T cell receptor beta chains given below trace back to one sample, sequenced in a study of shared clonotypes between healthy human individuals. Some clones are missing from TCRdb's copy, which holds only in-frame ones; the method was immunoSEQ multiplex PCR. Of some 2,400,000 clones listed, roughly 95% are singletons. Sequenced material: naive CD4+ T cells sorted from blood. Subset denoted: CD45RA+ positively selected. All receptors derive from a man younger than 35 in good health.

Turning to this clone: At the DNA level, this CDR3 is encoded by other sequences in the same sample as well. V is TRBV5-1 and J is TRBJ2-1; 7 nucleotides agree with TRBD1. The V gene's germline CDR1 is SGHRS and CDR2 YFSETQ. The CDR3 is 15 amino acids. V was clipped by 0 bases and J by 5 bases; unmatched bases: 5. The CDR3 reads CASSLGGTANNEQFF. The CDR3, as DNA: TGCGCCAGCAGCTTGGGAGGGACAGCAAACAATGAGCAGTTCTTC.

CDR3 coding DNA: TGTGCCATCAGGGACGACAGTCTAGGGAACACTGAAGCTTTCTTT. It specifies CAIRDDSLGNTEAFF. The chain recombines TRBV10-3 with TRBJ1-1; a weak D match, TRBD1 (5 bases). Germline V gene lookup returns CDR1 ENHRY and CDR2 SYGVKD. This CDR3 comprises 15 residues. V shed 6 bases and J shed 1 base, with 15 bases lying between them.

A word on this clone: This sample also contains other DNA sequences that code for the same CDR3. The chain has TRBV5-1 and TRBJ1-5, with 8 bases identical to TRBD1. The CDR3 has 15 amino acids. Germline-derived CDR1 and CDR2 are SGHRS and YFSETQ. J gave up 7 bases and V 0 bases, and 6 bases lay outside the gene matches. CDR3 coding DNA: TGCGCCAGCAGCTTGGAAGCAGGGGGCGGGCAGCCCCAGCATTTT. Translating gives CASSLEAGGGQPQHF.

The chain carries TRBV6-6 and TRBJ2-5; TRBD1 matches at 8 bases. Looked up from germline, CDR1 is MNHNY and CDR2 is SVGAGI (reference sequence). The CDR3 runs to 14 residues. Losses at the gene ends were 0 bases for V and 9 bases for J; bases not matched to a gene: 6. The CDR3 nucleotides are TGTGCCAGCAGTTACTCAACGGACAGGGAGGCCCAGTACTTC. It codes for CASSYSTDREAQYF.

The chain uses TRBV30 and TRBJ2-4; 9 positions match TRBD1. The CDR3 is 16 residues long. Germline values: CDR1 GTSNPN, CDR2 SVGIG (reference sequence). V trimming: 4 bases; J trimming: 8 bases; junction bases outside the gene matches: 15. CDR3 in amino acids: CAWKEQGAPTTDIQYF. The CDR3 DNA reads as TGTGCCTGGAAGGAACAGGGGGCGCCCACCACAGACATTCAGTACTTC. Complete variable domain (other parts from reference TRBV30 and TRBJ2-4): SQTIHQWPATLVQPVGSPLSLECTVEGTSNPNLYWYRQAAGRGLQLLFYSVGIGQISSEVPQNLSASRPQDRQFILSSKKLLLSDSGFYLCAWKEQGAPTTDIQYFGAGTRLSVL.

This clone was counted once. The V gene is TRBV27, the J gene TRBJ2-1; no reliable D call. Trimming cost V 5 bases and J 3 bases, with 20 bases left between them. The CDR3 is 17 amino acids. Germline CDR1 and CDR2: MNHEY and SMNVEV (reference sequence). This CDR3 reads CASSPRPPGQDYNEQFF. CDR3 bases: TGTGCCAGCAGTCCTCGGCCCCCCGGGCAGGACTACAATGAGCAGTTCTTC.

The V call is TRBV4-1, the J call TRBJ2-1; 10 bases map to TRBD2. The CDR3 runs to 15 residues. Germline V gene data show CDR1 as MGHRA and CDR2 as YSYEKL. Trimming removed 8 bases from V and 9 bases from J; junction bases left unmatched: 13. The CDR3 reads CASRGPSGGASEQFF. The CDR3 nucleotides are TGCGCCAGCCGGGGCCCAAGCGGGGGGGCAAGTGAGCAGTTCTTC.

The V gene is TRBV28, the J gene TRBJ1-2; 7 bases agree with TRBD1. Germline values: CDR1 MDHEN, CDR2 SYDVKM. CDR3 length: 14 amino acids. J gave up 5 bases and V 3 bases, and 6 bases lay outside the gene matches. The CDR3 coding sequence is TGTGCCAGCAGTTTCGAGGACAGGCAATATGGCTACACCTTC. The encoded protein is CASSFEDRQYGYTF.

As to this clone: The same CDR3 arises from other DNA sequences in this sample as well. The chain couples TRBV18 to TRBJ1-5, with D possibly matching TRBD1 (6 bases). There are 14 residues in the CDR3. V gave up 3 bases and J gave up 5 bases, with 11 bases separating them. Germline lookup yields CDR1 KGHSH and CDR2 LQKENI. The CDR3 protein is CASSPGQGYQPQHF. The DNA for the CDR3 is TGTGCCAGCTCACCGGGTCAGGGGTATCAGCCCCAGCATTTT.

This rearrangement joins TRBV13 to TRBJ1-1, with D tentatively TRBD1 (6 bases). The CDR3 spans 16 residues. Germline assignment: CDR1 PRHDT and CDR2 FYEKMQ (reference sequence). Trimming removed 5 bases at V and 0 bases at J, with 16 bases between. For the CDR3, the DNA is TGTGCCAGCAGCCCAATGACAGGAAATATGAACACTGAAGCTTTCTTT. Translated, it gives CASSPMTGNMNTEAFF.

The rearrangement links TRBV6-1 to TRBJ1-6; 9 bases align to TRBD1. The CDR3 spans 17 residues. Germline CDR1 reads MNHNS; CDR2 reads SASEGT. Trimming removed 3 bases from V and 7 bases from J; junction bases left unmatched: 10. This CDR3 reads CASSDRGGQGWNSPLHF. Written as DNA, the CDR3 is TGTGCCAGCAGTGATCGGGGGGGACAGGGTTGGAATTCACCCCTCCACTTT.

The chain links TRBV6-5 to TRBJ2-3; D is perhaps TRBD1 or TRBD2 (6 bases each). CDR1 and CDR2 from the germline V gene are MNHEY and SVGAGI. This CDR3 comprises 15 residues. V lost 6 bases and J lost 1, with 14 bases in between. CDR3 coding DNA: TGTGCCAGCAGCACCCGGGGGCTCGGCACAGATACGCAGTATTTT. Translation: CASSTRGLGTDTQYF.

The chain is built from TRBV6-6 and TRBJ1-1; a weak D match, TRBD1 (5 bases). The V and J ends lost 0 bases and 1 base respectively, with 12 bases between them. CDR1 and CDR2 (germline): MNHNY, SVGAGI (reference sequence). The CDR3 is made up of 16 amino acids. The CDR3 DNA sequence: TGTGCCAGCAGTTACTCGACAGCCACCCCGAACACTGAAGCTTTCTTT. This sequence encodes CASSYSTATPNTEAFF.

The chain recombines TRBV10-3 with TRBJ2-4, with TRBD1 matching over 11 bases. The CDR3 covers 15 residues. With V trimmed by 4 bases and J by 5 bases, 4 bases remained unmatched. Germline V CDR1 and CDR2: ENHRY, SYGVKD. CDR3 region: CAISVDRGRENIQYF. The CDR3 nucleotides read TGTGCCATCAGTGTGGACAGGGGGCGCGAAAACATTCAGTACTTC.

V is TRBV18 and J is TRBJ1-4; possible D gene TRBD1, 5 bases. The CDR3 runs 14 residues. Between the trimmed V and J ends, which lost 3 bases and 5 bases, there was a span of 10 bases. Germline-derived CDR1 and CDR2 are KGHSH and LQKENI. The CDR3 coding sequence is TGTGCCAGCTCACCGGGGGTAGGAAATGAAAAACTGTTTTTT. Protein product: CASSPGVGNEKLFF.

The chain uses TRBV4-1 and TRBJ2-7; D possibly matches TRBD1 or TRBD2 (6 bases each). The CDR3 has 17 amino acids. CDR1 is MGHRA and CDR2 is YSYEKL in the germline V gene. The V end lost 0 bases, the J end lost 0 bases, and 15 bases lay between the germline ends. CDR3: CASSQDGGTKSSYEQYF. In DNA, the CDR3 is TGCGCCAGCAGCCAAGATGGCGGGACAAAGAGCTCCTACGAGCAGTACTTC.

A word on this clone: Distinct nucleotide sequences in the sample also encode this CDR3. The rearrangement links TRBV10-3 to TRBJ2-2; D is tentatively TRBD1 or TRBD2 (6 bases each). Trimming stripped 0 bases from V and 0 bases from J, with 8 bases between. This CDR3 spans 16 amino acids. The germline CDR1 and CDR2 sequences are ENHRY and SYGVKD. CDR3 loop: CAISESGGPNTGELFF. CDR3 bases: TGTGCCATCAGTGAGTCAGGGGGGCCGAACACCGGGGAGCTGTTTTTT.